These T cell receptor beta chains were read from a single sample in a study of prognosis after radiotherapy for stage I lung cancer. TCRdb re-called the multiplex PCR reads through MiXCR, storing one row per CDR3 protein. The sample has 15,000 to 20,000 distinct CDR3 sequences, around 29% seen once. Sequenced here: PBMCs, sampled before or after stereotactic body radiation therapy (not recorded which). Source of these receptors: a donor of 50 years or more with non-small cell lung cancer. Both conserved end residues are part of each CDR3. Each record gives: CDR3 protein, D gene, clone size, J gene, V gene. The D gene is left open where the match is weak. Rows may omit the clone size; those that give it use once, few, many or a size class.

cdr3_aa: CASSESAGAPGTSGRKFF
d_call: TRBD2
clone_size: -
j_call: TRBJ2-1
v_call: TRBV6-1

cdr3_aa: CNASRGLAGYEQFF
d_call: TRBD2
clone_size: once
j_call: TRBJ2-1
v_call: TRBV20-1

cdr3_aa: CASSDGQATWWTQYF
d_call: TRBD1
clone_size: many
j_call: TRBJ2-5
v_call: TRBV6-1

cdr3_aa: CASSKGGSGTGELFF
d_call: -
clone_size: many
j_call: TRBJ2-2
v_call: TRBV25-1

cdr3_aa: CSARGALAENYNEQFF
d_call: TRBD2
clone_size: -
j_call: TRBJ2-1
v_call: TRBV20-1

cdr3_aa: CASAPGQGVSEQYF
d_call: TRBD1
clone_size: many
j_call: TRBJ2-7
v_call: TRBV6-2/TRBV6-3

cdr3_aa: CIAGSSYGYTF
d_call: -
clone_size: once
j_call: TRBJ1-2
v_call: TRBV29-1

cdr3_aa: CASSFRTGTGYTF
d_call: TRBD1
clone_size: many
j_call: TRBJ1-2
v_call: TRBV6-2/TRBV6-3

cdr3_aa: CASSLAGRRSYNEQFF
d_call: -
clone_size: many
j_call: TRBJ2-1
v_call: TRBV5-4

cdr3_aa: CASGSRDRTGVAQYF
d_call: -
clone_size: many
j_call: TRBJ2-5
v_call: TRBV28

cdr3_aa: CSPAGVAGGYGTDTQYF
d_call: TRBD2
clone_size: many
j_call: TRBJ2-3
v_call: TRBV20-1

cdr3_aa: CASSLGSEHFF
d_call: -
clone_size: -
j_call: TRBJ2-1
v_call: TRBV27

cdr3_aa: CASSYSKGSGTKDEQYF
d_call: -
clone_size: many
j_call: TRBJ2-7
v_call: TRBV6-5

cdr3_aa: CASSRGGVSTEAFF
d_call: -
clone_size: -
j_call: TRBJ1-1
v_call: TRBV5-1

cdr3_aa: CASSEDSWDTQYF
d_call: -
clone_size: few
j_call: TRBJ2-3
v_call: TRBV9

cdr3_aa: CTSSLGGTWSETQYF
d_call: -
clone_size: -
j_call: TRBJ2-5
v_call: TRBV7-2

cdr3_aa: CASSPTPRTSLDEQFF
d_call: -
clone_size: medium-sized
j_call: TRBJ2-1
v_call: TRBV7-8

cdr3_aa: CASSGTGHEQYF
d_call: -
clone_size: many
j_call: TRBJ2-7
v_call: TRBV5-1

cdr3_aa: CASSDSTGSDEQFF
d_call: -
clone_size: -
j_call: TRBJ2-1
v_call: TRBV6-4

cdr3_aa: CASSATNDQPQHF
d_call: -
clone_size: many
j_call: TRBJ1-5
v_call: TRBV6-1

cdr3_aa: CASSKSTHSTDTQYF
d_call: -
clone_size: many
j_call: TRBJ2-3
v_call: TRBV2

cdr3_aa: CASSTGQMNTEAFF
d_call: TRBD1
clone_size: many
j_call: TRBJ1-1
v_call: TRBV6-1

cdr3_aa: CSARRDSYNEQFF
d_call: -
clone_size: many
j_call: TRBJ2-1
v_call: TRBV20-1

cdr3_aa: CASSLARRNVELFF
d_call: -
clone_size: -
j_call: TRBJ2-2
v_call: TRBV7-2

cdr3_aa: CATSSTGTGSFGYTF
d_call: TRBD1
clone_size: many
j_call: TRBJ1-2
v_call: TRBV15

cdr3_aa: CASSPRDRELVGELFF
d_call: TRBD1
clone_size: many
j_call: TRBJ2-2
v_call: TRBV3-1

cdr3_aa: CASAKGWANTGELFF
d_call: -
clone_size: many
j_call: TRBJ2-2
v_call: TRBV2